The source of this TCR beta chain is a study of shared clonotypes between healthy human individuals. Libraries were prepared by immunoSEQ multiplex PCR; TCRdb keeps only in-frame clonotypes and omits some of them. The top ten clones hold over 1.5% of a sample with roughly 760,000 clones, roughly 70% of them seen once. V trimming: 6 bases; J trimming: 4 bases; junction bases outside the gene matches: 5. Germline CDR1 is LNHDA and CDR2 is SQIVND (reference sequence). The CDR3 runs to 13 residues. This clone appeared a few times. Sequenced input: memory CD4+ T cells sorted from blood. The subset denotes: CD45RA-negative fraction. The genes are TRBV19 and TRBJ2-5; 7 nucleotides agree with TRBD2. The receptor was isolated from a young woman in good health. The CDR3 region has the DNA TGTGCCAGTAGCACCAGGGAGGGAGAGACCCAGTACTTC. This encodes CASSTREGETQYF.